In its sample, the clone carrying this TCR beta chain was seen many times. The antigen remains unidentified. A process of 5'RACE template switching, which added a universal primer site and UMIs, was used to make TCR cDNA. TCRdb fed the 5' RACE reads into MiXCR, producing one record per CDR3 protein. The sample shows some 600,000 distinct CDR3 sequences, around an eighth of them seen only once. This record comes from a study of T cells after yellow fever vaccination. Broader study findings: There was a possibility that FACS-sorted repertoires contained abundant clonotypes contaminating from the bulk population.

The V and J ends lost 5 bases and 4 bases, in that order; junction bases with no gene match: 5. The CDR3 is made up of 15 amino acids. Germline V CDR1 and CDR2: SGHTA, FQGNSA. This receptor was taken from a man younger than 45 who received the YFV17D yellow fever vaccine. The genes are TRBV7-2 and TRBJ2-1, with TRBD2 identical over 10 bases. The sequenced sample was PBMCs, obtained on the day of the yellow fever booster vaccination. CDR3 coding DNA: TGTGCCAGCAGCCCTAGCGGGAGCCAATACAATGAGCAGTTCTTC. Translation: CASSPSGSQYNEQFF.